These 11 T cell receptor beta chains were all obtained from the same sample, sequenced in a study of shared clonotypes between healthy human individuals. Naive CD8 cells lacked CD45RO, underwent positive selection for CCR7 and left out terminally differentiated effector memory CD45RA+ cells. Repertoires were generated with immunoSEQ multiplex PCR, while TCRdb's copy carries only in-frame clones and drops some. The top ten hold around 1.2% of the sample, which has 1.5 million to 2.5 million clones, about 95% seen once. The sample consisted of naive CD8+ T cells sorted from blood. The origin of the receptors is a man between 18 and 35 years old in good health.

The J gene is TRBJ2-7, the V gene TRBV19; 7 nucleotides agree with TRBD1. This CDR3 comprises 13 residues. V shed 8 bases and J 1 base; nucleotides not matched to a gene: 5. Germline V gives CDR1 LNHDA, CDR2 SQIVND (reference sequence). CDR3 nucleotides: TGTGCCAGTTCCGGGACAGCATCCTACGAGCAGTACTTC. Translated, it gives CASSGTASYEQYF.

This chain connects TRBV25-1 to TRBJ1-3, with D possibly matching TRBD1 (5 bases). V lost 0 bases to trimming and J lost 9 bases, with 15 bases between them. The CDR3 has 15 amino acids. The V gene's germline CDR1 is MGHDK and CDR2 SYGVNS. DNA for the CDR3: TGTGCCAGCAGTGAATATGGGGGGACCATAAGCACCATATATTTT. This gives the protein CASSEYGGTISTIYF.

The rearrangement links TRBV7-9 to TRBJ2-2; a weak D match, TRBD2 (9 bases). Germline V gene lookup returns CDR1 SEHNR and CDR2 FQNEAQ (reference sequence). CDR3 size: 19 residues. Trimming took 3 bases from V and 0 from J, leaving 20 bases between them. The CDR3 region is CASSFRLAGTGPNTGELFF. The CDR3 bases are TGTGCCAGCAGCTTTCGGCTAGCGGGGACAGGCCCGAACACCGGGGAGCTGTTTTTT.

V usage is TRBV27 and J usage is TRBJ2-7, with D perhaps matching TRBD1 (5 bases). With 5 bases removed from V and 3 bases from J, the gap between germline ends came to 11 bases. The CDR3 sequence is 13 residues long. Germline lookup yields CDR1 MNHEY and CDR2 SMNVEV (reference sequence). The CDR3 sequence: CASSAGKGYEQYF. The CDR3 nucleotides read TGTGCCAGCAGTGCAGGGAAGGGCTACGAGCAGTACTTC.

Note on this clone: This specimen includes other DNA sequences encoding the same CDR3. V usage is TRBV5-1 and J usage is TRBJ2-1; perhaps TRBD2 as D (5 bases). Trimming cost V 5 bases and J 7 bases, with 13 bases left between them. The V gene's germline CDR1 is SGHRS and CDR2 YFSETQ. This CDR3 spans 13 amino acids. CDR3 loop: CASRVAGVNEQFF. In nucleotides, the CDR3 is TGCGCCAGCAGGGTTGCGGGCGTGAATGAGCAGTTCTTC.

The chain has TRBV7-9 and TRBJ2-7; D possibly corresponds to TRBD2 (5 bases). Trimming shortened V by 5 bases and J by 6 bases, and 26 bases separated the two germline ends. Germline-derived CDR1 and CDR2 are SEHNR and FQNEAQ (reference sequence). There are 17 residues in the CDR3. The CDR3 spells CASSPTRTRLHEGEQYF. The CDR3 DNA reads TGTGCCAGCAGCCCCACCCGGACTCGACTTCATGAAGGCGAGCAGTACTTC.

The V call is TRBV27, the J call TRBJ2-7; TRBD1 matches at 8 bases. There are 14 residues in the CDR3. J was trimmed by 5 bases and V by 5 bases; bases with no gene match: 8. Per the germline V gene, CDR1 is MNHEY and CDR2 is SMNVEV (reference sequence). CDR3 sequence reads: CASSDPDRVHEQYF. CDR3 in DNA: TGTGCCAGCAGTGACCCGGACAGGGTCCACGAGCAGTACTTC.

This clone was counted a single time. The CDR3 DNA sequence: TGTGCCATCAGTGAAGGGGCCACCGGGGAGCTGTTTTTT. Amino acids: CAISEGATGELFF. The chain uses TRBV10-3 and TRBJ2-2, with D possibly matching TRBD1 (5 bases). Between the trimmed V and J ends, which lost 3 bases and 4 bases, there was a span of 6 bases. This CDR3 is 13 amino acids long. Germline V CDR1 and CDR2: ENHRY, SYGVKD.

This sequence joins TRBV4-3 and TRBJ1-1; no firm D call. V gave up 7 bases and J gave up 4 bases, with 7 bases separating them. CDR3 length equals 11 residues. Per germline, CDR1 LGHNA and CDR2 YSLEER. The CDR3 here is CASTWGTEAFF. The CDR3 DNA reads TGCGCCAGCACTTGGGGCACTGAAGCTTTCTTT.

In its sample, this clone was seen once. The chain joins TRBV19 to TRBJ1-5; TRBD1 is a possible D gene (6 bases). CDR3 length equals 15 residues. CDR1 and CDR2 from the germline V gene are LNHDA and SQIVND (reference sequence). V was trimmed by 9 bases and J by 2 bases, leaving 17 bases between them. In nucleotides, the CDR3 is TGTGCCAGCGGGGGGGCAGCCTTCGGCAATCAGCCCCAGCATTTT. Translation gives CASGGAAFGNQPQHF.

V usage is TRBV6-6 and J usage is TRBJ2-1, with TRBD2 as a possible D gene (5 bases). V lost 10 bases and J 9 bases, leaving 22 bases between the germline ends. This CDR3 spans 14 amino acids. Looked up from germline, CDR1 is MNHNY and CDR2 is SVGAGI (reference sequence). CDR3 bases: TGTGCCATCCTTTCCGAGGGTCCCTCTGTTGAGCAGTTCTTC. It is translated as CAILSEGPSVEQFF.